This T cell receptor beta chain was identified in a study of cytomegalovirus exposure and HLA in healthy donors. Regarding the study as a whole: According to the study, 160 or so TCR beta chains were cytomegalovirus-associated.

This CDR3 contains 15 residues. V gave up 2 bases and J gave up 1 base; unmatched junction bases: 4. The V gene's germline CDR1 is SGHNT and CDR2 YYREEE (reference sequence). Sequencing used immunoSEQ multiplex PCR; TCRdb keeps in-frame clones, though not all of them. In the table there are about 120,000 clones, about 82% of which are singletons. For this clone: Its antigen is unidentified.

This TCR was sampled from a man between 18 and 29 years old in good health and CMV-seronegative. Specimen: PBMCs. The V call is TRBV5-4, the J call TRBJ2-7; 9 positions match TRBD1. The CDR3 region has the DNA TGTGCCAGCAGCTTCGACAGGGGGTTTTCCTACGAGCAGTACTTC. Translated, it gives CASSFDRGFSYEQYF.